This TCR beta chain originates from a study of response to subunit inactivated influenza vaccine. General study findings and limits: The authors put forward the suggestion that each seasonal influenza vaccination may bring in only a limited number of new T cells.

Germline CDR1 and CDR2: SGHRS and YFSETQ. V dropped 4 bases and J dropped 5; count of bases not matched to a gene: 9. There are 15 residues in the CDR3. One entry per CDR3 protein results from TCRdb running MiXCR on the RT-PCR reads. The data contain hundreds of thousands of distinct CDR3 sequences, 10% to 12% of them singletons. In regard to this clonotype: What it binds is unknown.

This same sample was also taken into another study, of T cells expressing NK-cell markers. In that study: TCR beta cDNA was generated via 5'RACE template switching incorporating UMIs. CD3+CD56+NKG2C+, CD3+CD56+NKG2C- and CD3+CD56-NKG2C+ T cells, once sorted, supplied the TCR beta repertoires. Of the CD8+ T cells in about 6 donors, roughly 1.0-7.5% belonged to dominant NKG2C+ clonotypes. What remained unclear was the HCMV specificity of expanded NKG2C+ T cell clones.

This chain links TRBV5-1 with TRBJ2-3; TRBD2 matches at 8 bases. The material was PBMCs from blood, obtained on the day of vaccination. The sequence was collected from a man aged 45-60 years who received an inactivated influenza vaccine. In DNA, the CDR3 is TGCGCCAGCAGCCCTACAACCAGCGGGGGAGATACGCAGTATTTT. This sequence encodes CASSPTTSGGDTQYF.